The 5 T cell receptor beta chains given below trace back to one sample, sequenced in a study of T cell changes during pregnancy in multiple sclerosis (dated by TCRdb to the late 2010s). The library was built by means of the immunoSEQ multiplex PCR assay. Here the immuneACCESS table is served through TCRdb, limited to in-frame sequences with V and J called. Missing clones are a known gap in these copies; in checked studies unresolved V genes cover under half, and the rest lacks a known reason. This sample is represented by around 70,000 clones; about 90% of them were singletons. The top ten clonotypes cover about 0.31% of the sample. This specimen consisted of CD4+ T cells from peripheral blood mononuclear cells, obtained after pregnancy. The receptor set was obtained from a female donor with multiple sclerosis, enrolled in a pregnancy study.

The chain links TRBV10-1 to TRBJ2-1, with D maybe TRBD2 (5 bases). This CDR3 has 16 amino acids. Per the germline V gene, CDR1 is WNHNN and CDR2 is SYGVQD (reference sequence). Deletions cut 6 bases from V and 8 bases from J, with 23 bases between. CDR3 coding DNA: TGCGCCAGCAGCGTAACTAGGGCTAGCAGATTCGATGAGCAGTTCTTC. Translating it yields CASSVTRASRFDEQFF.

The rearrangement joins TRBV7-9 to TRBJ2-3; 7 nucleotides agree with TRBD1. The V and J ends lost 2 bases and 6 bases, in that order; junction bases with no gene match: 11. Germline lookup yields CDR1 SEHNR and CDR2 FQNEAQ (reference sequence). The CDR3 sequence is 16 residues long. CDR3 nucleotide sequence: TGTGCCAGCAGCTTAAAAACGACAGGGACGGCTGATACGCAGTATTTT. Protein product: CASSLKTTGTADTQYF.

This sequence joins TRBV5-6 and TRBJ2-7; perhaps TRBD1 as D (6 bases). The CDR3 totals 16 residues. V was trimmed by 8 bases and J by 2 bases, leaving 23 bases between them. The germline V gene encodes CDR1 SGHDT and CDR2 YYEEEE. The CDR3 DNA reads TGTGCCAGTCTCACGACCACTCAGGGGAATCCCTACGAGCAGTACTTC. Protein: CASLTTTQGNPYEQYF.

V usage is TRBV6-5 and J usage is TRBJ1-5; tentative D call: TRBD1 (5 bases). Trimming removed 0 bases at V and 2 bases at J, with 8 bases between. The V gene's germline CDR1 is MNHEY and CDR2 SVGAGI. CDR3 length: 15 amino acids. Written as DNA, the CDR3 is TGTGCCAGCAGTTACTCCGGGGGTGGCAATCAGCCCCAGCATTTT. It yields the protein CASSYSGGGNQPQHF.

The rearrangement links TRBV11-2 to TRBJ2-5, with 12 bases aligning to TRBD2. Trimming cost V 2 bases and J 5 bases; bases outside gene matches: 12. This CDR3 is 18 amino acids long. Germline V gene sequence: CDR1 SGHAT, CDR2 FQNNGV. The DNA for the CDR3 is TGTGCCAGCAGCTTAAACCCGGGACTAGCGGGTCGTCTTGAGACCCAGTACTTC. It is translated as CASSLNPGLAGRLETQYF.